This T cell receptor beta chain came from a study of tumor and adjacent non-tumor tissue in lung cancer. Study at large: The cohort had 12 adenocarcinoma, a couple of squamous cell and 1 small cell patients. Aged roughly 30 to 76 years, patients included 10 men and a few women with stage I to III disease. Broader study findings: Tumor tissue had significantly higher TCR diversity than normal lung.

TCRbeta libraries were built with three rounds of nested PCR, modified from ARM-PCR. One entry per CDR3 protein, called by TCRdb with MiXCR from the multiplex PCR reads. The data contain 120,000 or so distinct CDR3 sequences, approximately 84% of them seen just once; the ten biggest clones take up 22%. The template was RNA from unsorted bulk tissue. Donors were chemotherapy-naive, newly diagnosed lung cancer surgical patients in China, August–late 2014. The CDR3 totals 15 residues. The germline V gene has CDR1 MNHGY and CDR2 SVAAGI. This clonotype was observed a single time. Its specificity is unknown. The junction departs from germline at one end; a sequencing error may be responsible.

Sequenced: lung tumor tissue. The receptor comes from a man aged 70 or older with non-small cell lung cancer. The V call is TRBV6-9, the J call TRBJ2-3; either TRBD1 or TRBD2 may supply D (5 bases each). This chain's CDR3 is CANSYSGQCTDTQCF. The CDR3 DNA reads TGTGCCAACAGTTATTCGGGGCAATGCACAGATACGCAGTGTTTT.